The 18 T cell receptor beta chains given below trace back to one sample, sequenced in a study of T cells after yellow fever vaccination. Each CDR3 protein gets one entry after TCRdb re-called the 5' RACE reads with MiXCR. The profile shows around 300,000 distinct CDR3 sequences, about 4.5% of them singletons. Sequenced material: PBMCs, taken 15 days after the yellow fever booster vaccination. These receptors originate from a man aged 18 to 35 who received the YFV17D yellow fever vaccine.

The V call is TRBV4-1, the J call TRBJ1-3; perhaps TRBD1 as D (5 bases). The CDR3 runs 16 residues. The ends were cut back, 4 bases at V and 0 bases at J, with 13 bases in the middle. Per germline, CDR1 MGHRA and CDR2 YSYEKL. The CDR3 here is CASSPLAGNSGNTIYF. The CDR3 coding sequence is TGCGCCAGCAGCCCATTGGCAGGGAACTCTGGAAACACCATATATTTT.

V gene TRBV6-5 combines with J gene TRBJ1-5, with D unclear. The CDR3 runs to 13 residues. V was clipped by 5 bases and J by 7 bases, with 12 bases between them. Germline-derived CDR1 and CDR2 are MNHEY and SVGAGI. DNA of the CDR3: TGTGCCAGCAGTCATCAGGTGGACCAGCCCCAGCATTTT. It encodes CASSHQVDQPQHF.

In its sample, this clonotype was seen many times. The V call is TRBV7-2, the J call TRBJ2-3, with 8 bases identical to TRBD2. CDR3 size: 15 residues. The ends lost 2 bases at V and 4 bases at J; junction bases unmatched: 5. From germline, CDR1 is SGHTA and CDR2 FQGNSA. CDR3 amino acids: CASSLIKLAADTQYF. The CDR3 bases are TGTGCCAGCAGCTTAATAAAACTAGCGGCAGATACGCAGTATTTT.

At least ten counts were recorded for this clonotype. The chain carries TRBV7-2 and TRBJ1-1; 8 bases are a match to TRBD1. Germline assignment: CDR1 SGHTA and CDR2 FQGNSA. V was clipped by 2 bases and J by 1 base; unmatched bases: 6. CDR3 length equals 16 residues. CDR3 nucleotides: TGTGCCAGCAGCTTAAACCCCGGGACAGGGAACACTGAAGCTTTCTTT. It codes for CASSLNPGTGNTEAFF.

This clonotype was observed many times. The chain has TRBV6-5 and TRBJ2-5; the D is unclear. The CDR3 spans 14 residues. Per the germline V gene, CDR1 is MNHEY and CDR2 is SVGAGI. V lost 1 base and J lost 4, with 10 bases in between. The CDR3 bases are TGTGCCAGCAGTTACTGGGCCCCGGCAGAGACCCAGTACTTC. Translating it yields CASSYWAPAETQYF.

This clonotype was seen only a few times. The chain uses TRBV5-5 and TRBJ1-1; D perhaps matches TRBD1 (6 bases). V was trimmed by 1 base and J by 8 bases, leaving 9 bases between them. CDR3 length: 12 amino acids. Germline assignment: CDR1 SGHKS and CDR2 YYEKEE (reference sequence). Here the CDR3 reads CASSLWGQEAFF. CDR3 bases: TGTGCCAGCAGCTTGTGGGGGCAGGAAGCTTTCTTT.

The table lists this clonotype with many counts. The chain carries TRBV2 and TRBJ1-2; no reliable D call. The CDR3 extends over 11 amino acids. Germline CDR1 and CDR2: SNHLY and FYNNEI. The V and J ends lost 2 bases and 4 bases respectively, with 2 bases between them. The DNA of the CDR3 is TGTGCCAGCAGTGAAAGCTATGGCTACACCTTC. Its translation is CASSESYGYTF.

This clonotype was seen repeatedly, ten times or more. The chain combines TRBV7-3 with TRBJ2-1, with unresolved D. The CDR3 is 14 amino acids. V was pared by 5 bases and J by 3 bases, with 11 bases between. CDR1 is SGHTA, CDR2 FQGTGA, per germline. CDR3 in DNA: TGTGCCAGCAGCCCAAGTGGGGACTACAATGAGCAGTTCTTC. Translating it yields CASSPSGDYNEQFF.

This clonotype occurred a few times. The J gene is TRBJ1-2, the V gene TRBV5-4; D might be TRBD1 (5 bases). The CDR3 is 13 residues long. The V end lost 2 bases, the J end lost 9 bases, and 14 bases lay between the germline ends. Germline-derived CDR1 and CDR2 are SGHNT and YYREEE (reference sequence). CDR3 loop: CASSLRDGGSYTF. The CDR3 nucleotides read TGTGCCAGCAGCTTACGGGACGGAGGGAGCTACACCTTC.

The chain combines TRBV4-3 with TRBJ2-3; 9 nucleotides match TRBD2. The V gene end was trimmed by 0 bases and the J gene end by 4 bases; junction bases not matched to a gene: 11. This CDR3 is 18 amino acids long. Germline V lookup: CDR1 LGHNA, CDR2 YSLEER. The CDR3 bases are TGCGCCAGCAGCCAAGAGGGGGGAGAGCGGGGGGACCCAGATACGCAGTATTTT. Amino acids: CASSQEGGERGDPDTQYF.

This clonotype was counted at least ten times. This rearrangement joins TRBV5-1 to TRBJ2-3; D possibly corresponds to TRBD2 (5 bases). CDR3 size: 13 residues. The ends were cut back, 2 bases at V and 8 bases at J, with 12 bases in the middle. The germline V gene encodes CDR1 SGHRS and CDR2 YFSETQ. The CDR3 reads CASSFDGDGTQYF. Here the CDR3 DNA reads TGCGCCAGCAGCTTCGACGGGGATGGTACGCAGTATTTT. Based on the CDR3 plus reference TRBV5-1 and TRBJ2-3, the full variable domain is KAGVTQTPRYLIKTRGQQVTLSCSPISGHRSVSWYQQTPGQGLQFLFEYFSETQRNKGNFPGRFSGRQFSNSRSEMNVSTLELGDSALYLCASSFDGDGTQYFGPGTRLTVL.

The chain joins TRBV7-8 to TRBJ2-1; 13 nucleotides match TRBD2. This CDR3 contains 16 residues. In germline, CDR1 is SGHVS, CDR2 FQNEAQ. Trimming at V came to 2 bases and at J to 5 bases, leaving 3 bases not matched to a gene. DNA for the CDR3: TGTGCCAGCAGCTTACGACTAGCGGGGGGACACAATGAGCAGTTCTTC. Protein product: CASSLRLAGGHNEQFF.

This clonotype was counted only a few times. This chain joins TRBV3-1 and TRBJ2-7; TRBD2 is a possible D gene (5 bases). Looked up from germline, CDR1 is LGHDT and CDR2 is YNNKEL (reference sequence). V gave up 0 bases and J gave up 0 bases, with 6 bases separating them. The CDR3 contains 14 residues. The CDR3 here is CASSQETNSYEQYF. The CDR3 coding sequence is TGTGCCAGCAGCCAAGAGACTAACTCCTACGAGCAGTACTTC.

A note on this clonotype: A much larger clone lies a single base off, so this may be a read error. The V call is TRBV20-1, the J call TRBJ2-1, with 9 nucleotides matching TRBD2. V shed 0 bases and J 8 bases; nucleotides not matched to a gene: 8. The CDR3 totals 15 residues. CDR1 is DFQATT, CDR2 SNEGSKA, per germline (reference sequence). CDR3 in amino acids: CSARDILAGLDEQFF. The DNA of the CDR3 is TGCAGTGCTAGAGACATACTAGCGGGTCTCGATGAGCAGTTCTTC.

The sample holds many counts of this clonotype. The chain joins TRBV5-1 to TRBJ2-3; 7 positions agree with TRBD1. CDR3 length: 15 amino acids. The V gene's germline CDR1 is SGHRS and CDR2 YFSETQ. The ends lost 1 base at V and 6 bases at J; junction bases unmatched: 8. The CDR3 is CASSLTGQARDTQYF. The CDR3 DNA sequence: TGCGCCAGCAGCTTGACCGGACAGGCGAGGGATACGCAGTATTTT.

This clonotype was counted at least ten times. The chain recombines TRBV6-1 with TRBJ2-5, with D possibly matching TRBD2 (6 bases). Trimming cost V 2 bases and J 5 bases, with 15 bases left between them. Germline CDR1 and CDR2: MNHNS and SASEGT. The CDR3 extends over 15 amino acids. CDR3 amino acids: CASSESAGEGETQYF. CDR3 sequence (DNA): TGTGCCAGCAGTGAATCAGCGGGCGAAGGGGAGACCCAGTACTTC.

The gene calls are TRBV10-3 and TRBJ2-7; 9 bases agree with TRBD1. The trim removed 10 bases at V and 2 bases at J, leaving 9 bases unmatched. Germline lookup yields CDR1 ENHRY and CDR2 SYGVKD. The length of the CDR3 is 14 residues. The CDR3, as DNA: TGTGCCACCCTTGGACAGGGGCTGACCTACGAGCAGTACTTC. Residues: CATLGQGLTYEQYF.

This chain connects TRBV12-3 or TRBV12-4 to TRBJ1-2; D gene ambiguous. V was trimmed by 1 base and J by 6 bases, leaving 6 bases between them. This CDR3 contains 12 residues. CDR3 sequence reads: CASSLGRDGYTF. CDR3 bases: TGTGCCAGCAGTTTAGGGCGAGATGGCTACACCTTC.